This T cell receptor beta chain was captured by sequencing in a study of cytomegalovirus exposure and HLA in healthy donors. A multiplex PCR was run with 60 Vbeta primers and 13 Jbeta primers. Assay used: immunoSEQ multiplex PCR; TCRdb lists only in-frame clones, some missing. The sample includes about 130,000 clones, roughly 82% of them seen just once. The germline V gene encodes CDR1 LNHDA and CDR2 SQIVND (reference sequence). The CDR3 sequence is 18 residues long. Turning to this clone: One junction end does not reproduce the germline sequence, and a read error may be involved.

Sequencing input: PBMCs. The sequence was collected from a male donor in good health and CMV-seropositive. The genes are TRBV19 and TRBJ2-4; maybe TRBD1 (5 bases). This chain's CDR3 is CATPLPLQAGVSKNSQYF. CDR3 in DNA: TGTGCCACCCCGCTCCCGCTACAGGCTGGGGTGTCCAAAAACAGTCAGTACTTC.